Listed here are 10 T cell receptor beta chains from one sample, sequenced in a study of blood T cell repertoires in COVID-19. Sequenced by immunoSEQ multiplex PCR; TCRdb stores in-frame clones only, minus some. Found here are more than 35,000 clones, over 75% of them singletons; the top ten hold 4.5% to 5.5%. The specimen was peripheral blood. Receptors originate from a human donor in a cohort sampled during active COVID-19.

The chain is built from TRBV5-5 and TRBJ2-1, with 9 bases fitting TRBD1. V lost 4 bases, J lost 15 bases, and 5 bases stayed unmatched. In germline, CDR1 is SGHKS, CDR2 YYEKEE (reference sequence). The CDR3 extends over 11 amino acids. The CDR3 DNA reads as TGTGCCAGCAGCGCGGGGACAGGGCGGTTCTTC. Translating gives CASSAGTGRFF. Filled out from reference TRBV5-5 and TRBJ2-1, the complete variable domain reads DAGVTQSPTHLIKTRGQQVTLRCSPISGHKSVSWYQQVLGQGPQFIFQYYEKEERGRGNFPDRFSARQFPNYSSELNVNALLLGDSALYLCASSAGTGRFFGPGTRLTVL.

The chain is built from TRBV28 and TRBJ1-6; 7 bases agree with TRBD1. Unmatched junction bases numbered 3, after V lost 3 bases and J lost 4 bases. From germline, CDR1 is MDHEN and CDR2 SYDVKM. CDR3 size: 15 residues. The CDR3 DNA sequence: TGTGCCAGCAGTTTCCAGGGACAGTATAATTCACCCCTCCACTTT. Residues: CASSFQGQYNSPLHF.

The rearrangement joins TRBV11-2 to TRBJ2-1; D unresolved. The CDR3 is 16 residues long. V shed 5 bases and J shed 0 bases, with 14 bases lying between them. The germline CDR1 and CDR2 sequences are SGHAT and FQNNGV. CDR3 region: CASSPRLVTSYNEQFF. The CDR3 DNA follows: TGTGCCAGCAGCCCCCGACTCGTCACCTCCTACAATGAGCAGTTCTTC.

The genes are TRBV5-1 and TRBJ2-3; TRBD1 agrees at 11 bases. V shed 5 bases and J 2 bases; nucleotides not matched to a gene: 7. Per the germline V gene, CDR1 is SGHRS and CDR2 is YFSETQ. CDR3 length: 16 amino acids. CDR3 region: CASRLGDRGSTDTQYF. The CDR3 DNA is TGCGCCAGCAGACTGGGGGACAGGGGGTCCACAGATACGCAGTATTTT.

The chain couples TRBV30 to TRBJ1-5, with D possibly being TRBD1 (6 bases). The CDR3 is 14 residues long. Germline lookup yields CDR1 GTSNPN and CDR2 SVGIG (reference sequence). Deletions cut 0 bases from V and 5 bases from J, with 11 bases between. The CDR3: CAWSVDSLYQPQHF. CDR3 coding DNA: TGTGCCTGGAGTGTGGACAGCTTATATCAGCCCCAGCATTTT.

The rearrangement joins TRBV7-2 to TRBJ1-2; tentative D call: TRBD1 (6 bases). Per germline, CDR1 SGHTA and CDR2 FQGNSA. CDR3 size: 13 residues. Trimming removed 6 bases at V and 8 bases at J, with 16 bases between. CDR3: CASSFVTRGGYTF. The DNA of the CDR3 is TGTGCCAGCAGTTTCGTAACAAGGGGGGGCTACACCTTC.

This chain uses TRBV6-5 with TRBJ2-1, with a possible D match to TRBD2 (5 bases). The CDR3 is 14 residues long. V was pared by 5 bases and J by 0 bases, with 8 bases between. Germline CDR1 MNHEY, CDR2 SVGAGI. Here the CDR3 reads CASSRGTSYNEQFF. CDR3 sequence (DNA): TGTGCCAGCAGTCGGGGAACCTCCTACAATGAGCAGTTCTTC.

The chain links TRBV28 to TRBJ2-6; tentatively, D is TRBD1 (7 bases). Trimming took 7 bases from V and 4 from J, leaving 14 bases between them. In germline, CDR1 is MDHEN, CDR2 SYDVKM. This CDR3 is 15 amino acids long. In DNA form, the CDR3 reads TGTGCCAGCACCCGGAGGGGGCTGGGGGCCAACGTCCTGACTTTC. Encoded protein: CASTRRGLGANVLTF. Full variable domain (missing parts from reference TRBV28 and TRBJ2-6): DVKVTQSSRYLVKRTGEKVFLECVQDMDHENMFWYRQDPGLGLRLIYFSYDVKMKEKGDIPEGYSVSREKKERFSLILESASTNQTSMYLCASTRRGLGANVLTFGAGSRLTVL.

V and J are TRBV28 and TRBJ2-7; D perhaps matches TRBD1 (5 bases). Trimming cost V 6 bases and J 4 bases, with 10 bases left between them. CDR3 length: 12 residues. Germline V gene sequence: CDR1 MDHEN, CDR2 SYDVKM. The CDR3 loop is CASSQGVYEQYF. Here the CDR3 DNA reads TGTGCCAGCAGCCAAGGGGTTTACGAGCAGTACTTC.

The CDR3 region is CASTEGTTGGGETQYF. Written as DNA, the CDR3 is TGCGCCAGCACCGAAGGGACGACAGGGGGCGGAGAGACCCAGTACTTC. This chain joins TRBV5-1 and TRBJ2-5; 10 nucleotides agree with TRBD1. Germline assignment: CDR1 SGHRS and CDR2 YFSETQ. With 6 bases clipped from V and 4 bases from J, the junction kept 12 bases outside the gene matches. The CDR3 has 16 residues. Combining the CDR3 with reference TRBV5-1 and TRBJ2-5 gives the whole variable domain KAGVTQTPRYLIKTRGQQVTLSCSPISGHRSVSWYQQTPGQGLQFLFEYFSETQRNKGNFPGRFSGRQFSNSRSEMNVSTLELGDSALYLCASTEGTTGGGETQYFGPGTRLLVL.